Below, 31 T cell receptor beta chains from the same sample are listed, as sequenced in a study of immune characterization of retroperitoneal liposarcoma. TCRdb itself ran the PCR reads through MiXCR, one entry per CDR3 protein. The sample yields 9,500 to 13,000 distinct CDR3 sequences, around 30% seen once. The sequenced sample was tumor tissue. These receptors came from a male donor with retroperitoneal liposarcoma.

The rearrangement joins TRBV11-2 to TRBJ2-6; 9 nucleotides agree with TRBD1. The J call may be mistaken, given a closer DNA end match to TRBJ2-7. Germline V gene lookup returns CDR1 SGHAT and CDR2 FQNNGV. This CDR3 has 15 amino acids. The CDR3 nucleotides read TGTGCCAGCAGCTTAAGTGGGACAGGGAGCTACGAGCAGTACTTC. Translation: CASSLSGTGSYEQYF.

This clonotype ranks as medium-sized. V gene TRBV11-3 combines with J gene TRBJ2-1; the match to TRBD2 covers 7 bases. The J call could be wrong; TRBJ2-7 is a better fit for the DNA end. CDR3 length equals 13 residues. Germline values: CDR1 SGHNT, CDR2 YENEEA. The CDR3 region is CASSAGIGREQYF. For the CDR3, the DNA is TGTGCCAGCAGCGCCGGGATCGGGAGGGAGCAGTACTTC.

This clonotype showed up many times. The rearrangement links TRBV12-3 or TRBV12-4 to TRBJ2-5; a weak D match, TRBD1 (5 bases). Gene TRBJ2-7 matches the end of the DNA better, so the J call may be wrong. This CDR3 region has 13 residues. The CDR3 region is CATAQTTVYEQYF. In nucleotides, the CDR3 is TGTGCCACCGCCCAGACGACAGTCTACGAGCAGTACTTC.

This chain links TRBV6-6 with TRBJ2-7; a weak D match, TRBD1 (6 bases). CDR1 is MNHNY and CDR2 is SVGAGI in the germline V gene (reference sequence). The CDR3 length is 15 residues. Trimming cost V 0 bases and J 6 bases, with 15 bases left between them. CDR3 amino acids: CASSYSTQGRGEQYF. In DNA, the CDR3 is TGTGCCAGCAGTTACTCGACACAGGGAAGGGGCGAGCAGTACTTC.

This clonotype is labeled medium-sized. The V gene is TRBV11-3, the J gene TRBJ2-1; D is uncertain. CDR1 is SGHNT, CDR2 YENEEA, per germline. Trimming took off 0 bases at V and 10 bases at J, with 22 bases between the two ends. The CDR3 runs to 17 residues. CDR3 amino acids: CASSLDLVADPQDEQFF. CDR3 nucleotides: TGTGCCAGCAGCTTAGATCTTGTGGCCGACCCGCAGGACGAGCAGTTCTTC.

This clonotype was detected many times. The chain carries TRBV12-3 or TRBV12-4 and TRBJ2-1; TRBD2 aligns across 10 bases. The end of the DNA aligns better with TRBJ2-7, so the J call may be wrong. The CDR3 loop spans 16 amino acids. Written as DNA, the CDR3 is TGTGCCAGCAGCCCACTAGCGGGGATTATGCGAGATGAGCAGTACTTC. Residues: CASSPLAGIMRDEQYF.

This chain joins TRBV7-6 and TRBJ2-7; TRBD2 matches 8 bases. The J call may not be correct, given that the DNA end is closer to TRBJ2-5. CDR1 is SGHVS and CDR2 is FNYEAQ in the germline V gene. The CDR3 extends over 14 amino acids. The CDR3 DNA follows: TGTGCCAGCAGCTTAGGGACTAGCTATGAGACCCAGTACTTC. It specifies CASSLGTSYETQYF.

The CDR3 here is CASRGLAGPYEQYF. The CDR3 nucleotides read TGTGCCAGCAGGGGACTAGCGGGACCCTACGAGCAGTACTTC. The rearrangement uses TRBV6-6 and TRBJ2-3, with 13 positions matching TRBD2. The J call may be faulty, since TRBJ2-7 better matches the DNA end. CDR1 is MNHNY and CDR2 is SVGAGI in the germline V gene (reference sequence). The CDR3 totals 14 residues.

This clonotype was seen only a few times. Here the CDR3 reads CASSVGQITGELFF. As DNA, the CDR3 is TGTGCCAGCAGCGTGGGACAGATCACCGGGGAGCTGTTTTTT. The chain has TRBV7-4 and TRBJ2-2, with 7 bases that match TRBD1. This CDR3 has 14 residues. Germline loops: CDR1 SGHVT, CDR2 SQSDAQ. Trimming removed 5 bases from V and 4 bases from J; junction bases left unmatched: 4.

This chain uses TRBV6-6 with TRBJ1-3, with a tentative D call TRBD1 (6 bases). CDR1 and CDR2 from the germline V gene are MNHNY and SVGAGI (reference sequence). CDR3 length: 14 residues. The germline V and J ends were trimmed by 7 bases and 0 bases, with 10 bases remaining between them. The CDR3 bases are TGTGCCAGCACCACAGGGCACTCTGGAAACACCATATATTTT. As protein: CASTTGHSGNTIYF.

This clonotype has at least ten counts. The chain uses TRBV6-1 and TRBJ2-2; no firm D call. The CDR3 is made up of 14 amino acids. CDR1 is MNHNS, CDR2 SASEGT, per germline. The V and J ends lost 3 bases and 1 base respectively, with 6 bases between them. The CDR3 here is CASSDLLNTGELFF. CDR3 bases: TGTGCCAGCAGTGATCTGTTGAACACCGGGGAGCTGTTTTTT.

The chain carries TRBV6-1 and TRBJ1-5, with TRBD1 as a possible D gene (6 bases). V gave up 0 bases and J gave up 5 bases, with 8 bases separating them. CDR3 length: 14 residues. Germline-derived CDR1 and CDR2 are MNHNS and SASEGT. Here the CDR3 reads CASSEAGGDQPQHF. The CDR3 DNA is TGTGCCAGCAGTGAAGCCGGGGGCGATCAGCCCCAGCATTTT.

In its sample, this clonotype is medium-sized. In DNA, the CDR3 is TGTGCCAGCAGCCCCGCACTAGCGGGGGCTGAGCAGTACTTC. It specifies CASSPALAGAEQYF. V is TRBV27 and J is TRBJ2-1; 11 bases line up with TRBD2. The better agreement between TRBJ2-7 and the DNA end casts doubt on the J call. From germline, CDR1 is MNHEY and CDR2 SMNVEV (reference sequence). The CDR3 is made up of 14 amino acids.

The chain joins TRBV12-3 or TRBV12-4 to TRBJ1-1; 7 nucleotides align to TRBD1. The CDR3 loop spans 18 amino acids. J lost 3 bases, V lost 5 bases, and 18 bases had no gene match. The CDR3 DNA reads TGTGCCAGCAGTGGGATTCAGGGGGGAAATGAGAGGTACACTGAAGCTTTCTTT. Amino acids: CASSGIQGGNERYTEAFF.

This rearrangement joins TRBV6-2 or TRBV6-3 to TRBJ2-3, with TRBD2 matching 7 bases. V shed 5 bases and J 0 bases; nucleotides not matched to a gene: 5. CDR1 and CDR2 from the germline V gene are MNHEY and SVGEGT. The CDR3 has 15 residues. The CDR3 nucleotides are TGTGCCAGCAGTACCGCCGGGGGGAGCACAGATACGCAGTATTTT. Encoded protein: CASSTAGGSTDTQYF.

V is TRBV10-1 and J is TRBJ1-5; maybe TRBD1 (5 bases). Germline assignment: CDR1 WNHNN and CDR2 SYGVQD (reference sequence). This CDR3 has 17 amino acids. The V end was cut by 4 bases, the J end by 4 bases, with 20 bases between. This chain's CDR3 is CASSVPSVGRANQPQHF. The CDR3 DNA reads TGCGCCAGCAGTGTCCCCTCCGTCGGCAGGGCAAATCAGCCCCAGCATTTT.

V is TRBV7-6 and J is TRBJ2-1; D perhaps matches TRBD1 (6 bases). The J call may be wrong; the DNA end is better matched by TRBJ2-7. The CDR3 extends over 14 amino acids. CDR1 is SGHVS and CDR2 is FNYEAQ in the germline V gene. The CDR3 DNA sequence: TGTGCCAGCAGCTCCTACCCCAGGGGAAACGAGCAGTACTTC. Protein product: CASSSYPRGNEQYF.

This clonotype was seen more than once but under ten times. CDR3 residues: CASRWAQGPDQPQHF. Written as DNA, the CDR3 is TGTGCCAGCAGATGGGCACAGGGGCCGGATCAGCCCCAGCATTTT. J is TRBJ1-5 and V is TRBV6-1; the match to TRBD1 covers 7 bases. Germline assignment: CDR1 MNHNS and CDR2 SASEGT. The length of the CDR3 is 15 residues. V was pared by 6 bases and J by 5 bases, with 10 bases of the junction left unmatched.

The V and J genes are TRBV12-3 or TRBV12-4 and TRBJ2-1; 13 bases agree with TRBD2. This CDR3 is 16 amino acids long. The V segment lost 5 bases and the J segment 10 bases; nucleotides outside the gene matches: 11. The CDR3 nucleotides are TGTGCCAGCAGTCCGCTACTAGCGGGAGGGACCTACGAGCAGTTCTTC. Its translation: CASSPLLAGGTYEQFF.

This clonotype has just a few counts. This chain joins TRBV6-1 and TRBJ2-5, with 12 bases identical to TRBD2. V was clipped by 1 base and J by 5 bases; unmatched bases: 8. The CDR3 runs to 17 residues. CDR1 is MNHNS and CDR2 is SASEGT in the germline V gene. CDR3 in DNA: TGTGCCAGCAGTGAAGAACTAGCGGGGGGCACAAGTGAGACCCAGTACTTC. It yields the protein CASSEELAGGTSETQYF.

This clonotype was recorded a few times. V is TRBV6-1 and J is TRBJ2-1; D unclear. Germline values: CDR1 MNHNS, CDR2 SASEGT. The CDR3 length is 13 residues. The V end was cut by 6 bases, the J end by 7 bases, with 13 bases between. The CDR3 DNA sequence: TGTGCCAGCAGCTCGACGTGGGGTAATGAGCAGTTCTTC. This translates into CASSSTWGNEQFF.

CDR3 amino acids: CASSRAPVYEQYF. The CDR3 DNA reads as TGCGCCAGCAGCCGCGCACCCGTGTACGAGCAGTACTTC. This chain links TRBV4-1 with TRBJ2-7; D is unresolved. V dropped 4 bases and J dropped 4 bases, with 11 bases sitting between them. In germline, CDR1 is MGHRA, CDR2 YSYEKL. The CDR3 loop spans 13 amino acids.

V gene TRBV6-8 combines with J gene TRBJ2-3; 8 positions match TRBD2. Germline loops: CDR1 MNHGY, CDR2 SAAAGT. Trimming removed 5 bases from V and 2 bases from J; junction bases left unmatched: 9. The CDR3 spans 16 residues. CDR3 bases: TGTGCCAGCAGTGTTGGACTAGCCTACAACACAGATACGCAGTATTTT. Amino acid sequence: CASSVGLAYNTDTQYF.

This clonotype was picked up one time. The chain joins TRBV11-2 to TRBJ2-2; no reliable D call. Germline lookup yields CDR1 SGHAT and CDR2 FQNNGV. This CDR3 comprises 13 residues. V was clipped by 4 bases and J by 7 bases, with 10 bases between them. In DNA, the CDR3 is TGTGCCAGCAGCTCTAGGGTCAGCGGGGAGCTGTTTTTT. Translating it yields CASSSRVSGELFF.

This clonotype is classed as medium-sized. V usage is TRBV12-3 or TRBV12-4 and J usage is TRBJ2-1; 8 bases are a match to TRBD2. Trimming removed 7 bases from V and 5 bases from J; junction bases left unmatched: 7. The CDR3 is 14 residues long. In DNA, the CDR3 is TGTGCCAGCACGGTAGCGGGGAGTAACAATGAGCAGTTCTTC. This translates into CASTVAGSNNEQFF.

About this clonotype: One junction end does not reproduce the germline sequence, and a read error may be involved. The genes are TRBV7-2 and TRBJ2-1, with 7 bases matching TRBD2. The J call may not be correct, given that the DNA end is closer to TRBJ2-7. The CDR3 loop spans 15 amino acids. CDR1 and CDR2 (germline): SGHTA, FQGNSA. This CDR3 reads CASSEMAGAYNEQYF. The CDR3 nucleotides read TGCGCCAGCAGTGAGATGGCGGGAGCCTACAATGAGCAGTACTTC.

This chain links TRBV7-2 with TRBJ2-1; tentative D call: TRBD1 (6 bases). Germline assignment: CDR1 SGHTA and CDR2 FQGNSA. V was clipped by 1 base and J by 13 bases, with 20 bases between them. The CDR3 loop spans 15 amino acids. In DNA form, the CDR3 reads TGTGCCAGCAGCTTAGTCGTCGGACAGCAAGAGACCCAGTTCTTC. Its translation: CASSLVVGQQETQFF.

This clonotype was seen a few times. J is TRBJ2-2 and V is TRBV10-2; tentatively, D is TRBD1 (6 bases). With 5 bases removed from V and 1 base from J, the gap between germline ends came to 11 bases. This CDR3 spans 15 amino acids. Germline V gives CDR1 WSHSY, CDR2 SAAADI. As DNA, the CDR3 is TGCGCCAGCAGTCAACAGGGCCGGAACACCGGGGAGCTGTTTTTT. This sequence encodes CASSQQGRNTGELFF.

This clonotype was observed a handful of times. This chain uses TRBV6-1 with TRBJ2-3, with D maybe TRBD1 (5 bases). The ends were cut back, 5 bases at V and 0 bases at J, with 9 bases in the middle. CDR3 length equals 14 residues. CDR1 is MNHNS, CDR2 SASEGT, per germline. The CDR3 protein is CASSQQVSTDTQYF. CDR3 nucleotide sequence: TGTGCCAGCAGTCAACAGGTTAGCACAGATACGCAGTATTTT.

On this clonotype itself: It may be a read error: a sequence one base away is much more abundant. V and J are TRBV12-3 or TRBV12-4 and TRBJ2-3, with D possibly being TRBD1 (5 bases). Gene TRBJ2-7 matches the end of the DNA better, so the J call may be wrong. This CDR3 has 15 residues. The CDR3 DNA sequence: TGTGCCAGCAGTCTAGGGGTCAGCCACGACATTGAGCAGTACTTC. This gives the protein CASSLGVSHDIEQYF.

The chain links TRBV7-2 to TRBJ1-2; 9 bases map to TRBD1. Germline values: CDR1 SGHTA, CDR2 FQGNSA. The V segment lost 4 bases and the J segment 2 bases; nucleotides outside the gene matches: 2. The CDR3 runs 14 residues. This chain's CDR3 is CASSSGQGNYGYTF. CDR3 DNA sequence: TGTGCCAGCAGCTCCGGACAGGGGAACTATGGCTACACCTTC.